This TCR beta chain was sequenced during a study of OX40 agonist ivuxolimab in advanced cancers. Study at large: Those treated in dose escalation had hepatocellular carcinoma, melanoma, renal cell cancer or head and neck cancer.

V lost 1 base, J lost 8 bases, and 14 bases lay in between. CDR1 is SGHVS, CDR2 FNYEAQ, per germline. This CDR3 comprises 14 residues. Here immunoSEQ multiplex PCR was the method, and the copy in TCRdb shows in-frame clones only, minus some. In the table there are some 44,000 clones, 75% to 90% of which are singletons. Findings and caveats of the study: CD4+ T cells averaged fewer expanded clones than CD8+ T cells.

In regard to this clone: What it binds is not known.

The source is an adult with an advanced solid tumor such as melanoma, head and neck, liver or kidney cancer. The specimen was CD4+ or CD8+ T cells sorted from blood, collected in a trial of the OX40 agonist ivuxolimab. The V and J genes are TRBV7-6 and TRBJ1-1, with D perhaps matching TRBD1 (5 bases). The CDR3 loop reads CASSLGGDAREAFF. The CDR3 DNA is TGTGCCAGCAGCTTAGGGGGGGACGCCCGAGAAGCTTTCTTT.